This T cell receptor (beta chain) stems from a study of T cells in Graves' hyperthyroidism and ophthalmopathy. The wider study: Peripheral blood was collected at initial diagnosis, before any treatment.

Per germline, CDR1 SGHTA and CDR2 FQGTGA. This CDR3 comprises 17 residues. Germline trimming cut 5 bases from V and 2 bases from J; bases unmatched to any gene: 10. Patients were aged 18 to 65, had disease duration under 2 months, and had newly diagnosed hyperthyroidism. Uncontrolled infection, other autoimmune disease, pregnancy or lactation led to exclusion. The PBMCs had their origin in 8.5 to 10 ml of fresh peripheral blood. The investigators amplified TCR beta CDR3 regions from RNA transcripts. Researchers ran a first-round RT-PCR on the TCR CDR3 using the HTBI primer set. One entry per CDR3 protein, called by TCRdb with MiXCR from the multiplex PCR reads. Of over 90,000 distinct CDR3 sequences detected, 40% to 50% appear once; the ten largest clones hold approximately 27%.

This chain links TRBV7-3 with TRBJ2-1; 9 nucleotides line up with TRBD2. What was sequenced was blood. The TCR sequence derives from a man aged 35-49 years with Graves' hyperthyroidism. In DNA form, the CDR3 reads TGTGCCAGCAGCCTGTTAGGCGGCGGGGGGGCCTACAATGAGCAGTTCTTC. Its protein is CASSLLGGGGAYNEQFF.